This is a list of T cell receptor beta chains from one sample in a study of T cells after somatic rescue of genetic block. Method: immunoSEQ multiplex PCR; TCRdb's copy keeps in-frame clones and lacks some. The table lists approximately 15,000 clones, approximately 70% of them singletons. Sample: peripheral blood mononuclear cells (PBMCs). These receptors originate from a boy aged 5-17 years. Both conserved end residues are part of each CDR3. D genes are given only for firm matches. Clone size is not always given. Where it is, it says once, few, many or a class for expanded clones.

NA	TRBV7-9	NA	TRBJ2-7	TGTGCCAGCAGCCACGGACTCTACGAGCAGTACTTC	CASSHGLYEQYF
NA	TRBV7-9	once	TRBJ1-2	TGTGCCAGCACCGAAGGGGAGGGTCTGGGTGGCTACACCTTC	CASTEGEGLGGYTF
NA	TRBV27	NA	TRBJ2-3	TGTGCCAGCCGACGGGGCTTTAGCACAGATACGCAGTATTTT	CASRRGFSTDTQYF
TRBD2	TRBV6-5	NA	TRBJ2-5	TGTGCCAGCAGTTACTCCCTAGCGGGGGGCCAAGAGACCCAGTACTTC	CASSYSLAGGQETQYF
TRBD1	TRBV5-1	NA	TRBJ2-5	TGCGCCAGCAGCTCGACCCTTACAGGGGGCAGGGAGACCCAGTACTTC	CASSSTLTGGRETQYF
NA	TRBV14	NA	TRBJ1-5	TGTGCCAGCAGCCAAGACGGTCGGAGGAATCAGCCCCAGCATTTT	CASSQDGRRNQPQHF
TRBD2	TRBV7-8	few	TRBJ2-3	TGTGCCAGCAGCTTACTAGCGGGAGGGAAAGATACGCAGTATTTT	CASSLLAGGKDTQYF
NA	TRBV27	NA	TRBJ1-5	TGTGCCAGCAGTTTAAGGGCCAGGGGACCCCCCTATAGCAATCAGCCCCAGCATTTT	CASSLRARGPPYSNQPQHF
TRBD1	TRBV5-1	NA	TRBJ2-7	TGCGCCAGCAGCCGGACAGGGCCCCCCTACGAGCAGTACTTC	CASSRTGPPYEQYF
TRBD1	TRBV5-4	NA	TRBJ2-7	TGTGCCAGCAGCTTTCCCGGGACAGTAGGCCACGAGCAGTACTTC	CASSFPGTVGHEQYF
NA	TRBV7-9	NA	TRBJ2-3	TGTGCCAGCAGCTTTCTCCCCGTAGATACGCAGTATTTT	CASSFLPVDTQYF
NA	TRBV19	NA	TRBJ2-6	TGTGCCAGTAGTATAGCTGCGCAAAGGAGCTCTGGGGCCAACGTCCTGACTTTC	CASSIAAQRSSGANVLTF
TRBD1	TRBV7-8	NA	TRBJ2-7	TGTGCCAGCAGCTCGCCGGGACAGGGGACCGAGCAGTACTTC	CASSSPGQGTEQYF
NA	TRBV11-2	NA	TRBJ1-4	TGTGCCAGCAGCTTCCACAGGGCAACTAATGAAAAACTGTTTTTT	CASSFHRATNEKLFF
NA	TRBV10-3	NA	TRBJ2-3	TGTGCCATCAGGGGGCCACTCACAGATACGCAGTATTTT	CAIRGPLTDTQYF
NA	TRBV10-3	NA	TRBJ2-7	TGTGCCATCAGTGATACTAGCTCCTACGAGCAGTACTTC	CAISDTSSYEQYF
NA	TRBV5-1	NA	TRBJ1-4	TGCGCCAGCAGGGACAGTAATGAAAAACTGTTTTTT	CASRDSNEKLFF
TRBD1	TRBV11-2	NA	TRBJ2-7	TGTGCCACGAAGGCAGGGGGCTTACCCTACGAGCAGTACTTC	CATKAGGLPYEQYF
NA	TRBV6-1	NA	TRBJ2-3	TGTGCCAGCAGTGAAGAAGGCAGGCGAAGCACAGATACGCAGTATTTT	CASSEEGRRSTDTQYF
TRBD1	TRBV6-5	once	TRBJ1-2	TGTGCCAGCAGTCTGGGACAGCCTAACTATGGCTACACCTTC	CASSLGQPNYGYTF
NA	TRBV11-2	NA	TRBJ2-7	TGTGCCAGCAGCTTCAGCTACGAGCAGTACTTC	CASSFSYEQYF
NA	TRBV11-2	NA	TRBJ2-3	TGTGCCAGCAGCTTAGTGGGCGCAGATACGCAGTATTTT	CASSLVGADTQYF
NA	TRBV2	NA	TRBJ2-3	TGTGCCAGCAGTCCCCTCGCTTATACAGATACGCAGTATTTT	CASSPLAYTDTQYF
NA	TRBV2	NA	TRBJ2-3	TGTGCCAGCAGAAAACAGGGGGGGCCAGATACGCAGTATTTT	CASRKQGGPDTQYF
TRBD1	TRBV11-2	NA	TRBJ2-1	TGTGCCAGCAGCTCGGGACAGGGTGCCTACAATGAGCAGTTCTTC	CASSSGQGAYNEQFF
TRBD2	TRBV10-3	NA	TRBJ2-7	TGTGCCGTCGGGACTAGCGGGAGTGTGAACGAGCAGTACTTC	CAVGTSGSVNEQYF
NA	TRBV11-3	NA	TRBJ2-2	TGTGCCAGCAGCCCACACACCGGGGAGCTGTTTTTT	CASSPHTGELFF
NA	TRBV19	NA	TRBJ2-1	TGTGCCAGTAGCCTCTCCGGGGCAATCAATGAGCAGTTCTTC	CASSLSGAINEQFF
TRBD1	TRBV5-4	NA	TRBJ2-3	TGTGCCAGCAGCTGGACAGGGAAGACAGATACGCAGTATTTT	CASSWTGKTDTQYF
NA	TRBV7-9	NA	TRBJ1-1	TGTGCCAGCAGCTTAGCCATGAACACTGAAGCTTTCTTT	CASSLAMNTEAFF
NA	TRBV19	NA	TRBJ2-2	TGTGCCGTCTTCTGGGACCGACCTCCCACCGGGGAGCTGTTTTTT	CAVFWDRPPTGELFF
TRBD1	TRBV6-6	NA	TRBJ1-5	TGTGCCATCACCGAGACAGGGTGGAAAGGCAATCAGCCCCAGCATTTT	CAITETGWKGNQPQHF
NA	TRBV5-1	NA	TRBJ1-5	TGCGCCAGCAGCTCCGGACAGAATCAGCCCCAGCATTTT	CASSSGQNQPQHF
NA	TRBV27	NA	TRBJ2-3	TGTGCCAGCAATCAACTTGCGGGGGCCCGCACAGATACGCAGTATTTT	CASNQLAGARTDTQYF
NA	TRBV11-2	NA	TRBJ2-5	TGTGCCAGCAGCTTATCATCAGGGGCGGAGACCCAGTACTTC	CASSLSSGAETQYF
NA	TRBV4-1	NA	TRBJ1-4	TGCGCCAGCAGCCAAGACCCTTTGGGTACAACTAATGAAAAACTGTTTTTT	CASSQDPLGTTNEKLFF
TRBD1	TRBV6-1	few	TRBJ2-5	TGTGCCAGCAGAAACAGGGGGCAGGGGGAGACCCAGTACTTC	CASRNRGQGETQYF
TRBD1	TRBV19	NA	TRBJ1-2	TGTGCCAGTTTTACAGGGGGGACCTTCTATGGCTACACCTTC	CASFTGGTFYGYTF
NA	TRBV2	NA	TRBJ2-7	TGTGCCAGCACTATACACTACGAGCAGTACTTC	CASTIHYEQYF
TRBD1	TRBV28	few	TRBJ1-2	TGTGCCAGCAGTTCTTGGGACAGGGGACTCTATGGCTACACCTTC	CASSSWDRGLYGYTF
NA	TRBV6-6	medium-sized	TRBJ1-3	TGTGCCAGCAGATTAGACAGGCACTCTGGAAACACCATATATTTT	CASRLDRHSGNTIYF
NA	TRBV19	few	TRBJ2-3	TGTGCCAGTAGTAGGTACGGGACACCGGCTAGCACAGATACGCAGTATTTT	CASSRYGTPASTDTQYF
NA	TRBV7-9	NA	TRBJ2-5	TGTGCCAGCAGCTTAGGGACTTCCCAAGAGACCCAGTACTTC	CASSLGTSQETQYF
TRBD2	TRBV7-9	NA	TRBJ2-4	TGTGCCAGCCCCCTTACTCTACTAGCGGGAGGGAAAAACATTCAGTACTTC	CASPLTLLAGGKNIQYF